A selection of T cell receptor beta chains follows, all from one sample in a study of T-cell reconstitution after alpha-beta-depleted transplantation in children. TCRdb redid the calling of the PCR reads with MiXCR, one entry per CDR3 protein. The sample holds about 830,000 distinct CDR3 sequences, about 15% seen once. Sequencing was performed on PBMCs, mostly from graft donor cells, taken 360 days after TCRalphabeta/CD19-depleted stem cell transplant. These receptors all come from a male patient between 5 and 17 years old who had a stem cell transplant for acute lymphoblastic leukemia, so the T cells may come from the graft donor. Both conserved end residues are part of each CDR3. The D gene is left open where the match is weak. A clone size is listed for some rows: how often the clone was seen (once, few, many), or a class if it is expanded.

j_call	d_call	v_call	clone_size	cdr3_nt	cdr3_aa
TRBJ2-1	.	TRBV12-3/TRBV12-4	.	TGTGCCAGCAGTCACGACACGGCCGCTCACAATGAGCAGTTCTTC	CASSHDTAAHNEQFF
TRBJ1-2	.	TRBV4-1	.	TGCGCCAGCAGCCGTCCTGACAGGATCTATGGCTACACCTTC	CASSRPDRIYGYTF
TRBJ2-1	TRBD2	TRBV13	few	TGTGCCAGCAGCGTGGGACTATGGGGAGAAGGGGCTGGGGATGAGCAGTTCTTC	CASSVGLWGEGAGDEQFF
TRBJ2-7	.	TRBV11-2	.	TGTGCCAGCAGCTTAGTCAGATTTGGGGTCTACGAGCAGTACTTC	CASSLVRFGVYEQYF
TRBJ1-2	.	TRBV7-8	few	TGTGCCAGCAGCAACCGGGGCCGTCGGGGCTACACCTTC	CASSNRGRRGYTF
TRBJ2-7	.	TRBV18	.	TGTGCCAGCTCACTTCTTAGCGGTGGATCCTACGAGCAGTACTTC	CASSLLSGGSYEQYF
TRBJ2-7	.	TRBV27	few	TGTGCCAGCAGTTTATTGGGAACAGGCAAATACTACGAGCAGTACTTC	CASSLLGTGKYYEQYF
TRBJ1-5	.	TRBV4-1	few	TGCGCCAGCAGCCTTAGACAGACCCTATCTTATAGCAATCAGCCCCAGCATTTT	CASSLRQTLSYSNQPQHF
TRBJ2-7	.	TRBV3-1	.	TGTGCCAGCAGCCAAGTTCCCGGCGAGCAGTACTTC	CASSQVPGEQYF
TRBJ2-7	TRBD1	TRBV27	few	TGTGCCAGCAGTTTACGGACAGGGGGTATTTTGGAGCAGTACTTC	CASSLRTGGILEQYF
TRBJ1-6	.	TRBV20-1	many	TGCAGTGCTAGAGATCTAGCAGGACAGTTCTATAATTCACCCCTCCACTTT	CSARDLAGQFYNSPLHF
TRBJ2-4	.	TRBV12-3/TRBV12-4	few	TGTGCCAGCAGTTTGATGTCCGGGGACATTCAGTACTTC	CASSLMSGDIQYF
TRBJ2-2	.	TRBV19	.	TGTGCCAGTAGTCTGGCGGGCCTCCCCACCGGGGAGCTGTTTTTT	CASSLAGLPTGELFF
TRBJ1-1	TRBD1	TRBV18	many	TGTGCCAGCTCACCTAGAACAGGGGAGCTTTTCACTGAAGCTTTCTTT	CASSPRTGELFTEAFF
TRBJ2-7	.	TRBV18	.	TGTGCCAGCTCACCAGAGCTCAATTTTTTCTCCTACGAGCAGTACTTC	CASSPELNFFSYEQYF
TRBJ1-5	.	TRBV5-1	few	TGCGCCAGCAGCTCCGAGGGGAGGCGTAATCAGCCCCAGCATTTT	CASSSEGRRNQPQHF
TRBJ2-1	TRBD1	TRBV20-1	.	TGCAGTGCACCTGGACAGGGATCCTACAATGAGCAGTTCTTC	CSAPGQGSYNEQFF
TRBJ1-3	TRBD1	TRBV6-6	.	TGTGCCAGCAGGACAGGGGCTGGAAACACCATATATTTT	CASRTGAGNTIYF
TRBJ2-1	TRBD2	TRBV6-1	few	TGTGCCAGCAGTCGGACTAGCGTATCCTACAATGAGCAGTTCTTC	CASSRTSVSYNEQFF
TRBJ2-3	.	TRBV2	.	TGTGCCAGCAGTGACCGGACAGATACGCAGTATTTT	CASSDRTDTQYF
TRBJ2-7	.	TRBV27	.	TGTGCCAGCAGATCTCAACTCGGGACAACCTACGAGCAGTACTTC	CASRSQLGTTYEQYF
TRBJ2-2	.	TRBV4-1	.	TGCGCCAGCAGCCGCCCAGCCGGACGGACCGGGGAGCTGTTTTTT	CASSRPAGRTGELFF
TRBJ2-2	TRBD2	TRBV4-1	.	TGCGCCAGCAGCTGGACTAGCCTTGACGGGGAGCTGTTTTTT	CASSWTSLDGELFF
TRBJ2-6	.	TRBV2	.	TGTACCAGCAGTAGAGCCAGGGGACACCGCTCTGGGGCCAACGTCCTGACTTTC	CTSSRARGHRSGANVLTF
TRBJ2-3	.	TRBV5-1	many	TGCGCCAGCAGCTTGGAAAGGAACACAGATACGCAGTATTTT	CASSLERNTDTQYF
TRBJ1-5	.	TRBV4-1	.	TGCGCCAGCAGCCAAGTTGGGCCCCGATTTTCCCAGCATTTT	CASSQVGPRFSQHF
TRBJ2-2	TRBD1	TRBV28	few	TGTGCCAGCAGCTACGAGGGAGGGACAGGGGGCACCGGGGAGCTGTTTTTT	CASSYEGGTGGTGELFF
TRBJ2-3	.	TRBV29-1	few	TGCAGCGTTAAATATCGGGCAGATACGCAGTATTTT	CSVKYRADTQYF
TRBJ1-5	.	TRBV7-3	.	TGTGCCAGCAGCCCCTCGGTCATTCAGCCCCAGCATTTT	CASSPSVIQPQHF
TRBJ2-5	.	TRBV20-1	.	TGCAGTGCCAGGGAGGGGGCGCGAATCCAAGAGACCCAGTACTTC	CSAREGARIQETQYF
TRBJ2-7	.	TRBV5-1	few	TGCGCCAGCAGCTTGTTTTTTTCCCCCGGGGTTGAGTGGTACTTC	CASSLFFSPGVEWYF
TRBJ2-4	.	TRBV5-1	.	TGCGCCAGCAGCTTGCCATTGCCGATAGCCAAAAACATTCAGTACTTC	CASSLPLPIAKNIQYF
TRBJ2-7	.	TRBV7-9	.	TGTGCCAGCCGTAGGCACTTCTACGAGCAGTACTTC	CASRRHFYEQYF
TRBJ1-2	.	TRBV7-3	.	TGTGCCAGCAGCTTACGTCGGGGAAGGGTGGGCTACACCTTC	CASSLRRGRVGYTF
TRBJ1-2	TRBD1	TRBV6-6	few	TGTGCCATCGGACAGGGGGAGAATGGCTACACCTTC	CAIGQGENGYTF
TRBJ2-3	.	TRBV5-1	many	TGCGCCAGCAGCTTGCCGGGAACGATGACAGATACGCAGTATTTT	CASSLPGTMTDTQYF
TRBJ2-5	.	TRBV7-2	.	TGTGCCAGCAGGGCTCCCTTTCGGGGGACCCAGTACTTC	CASRAPFRGTQYF
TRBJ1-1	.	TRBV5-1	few	TGCGCCAGCAGCTTGGAACAGTTCGGTGAAGCTTTCTTT	CASSLEQFGEAFF
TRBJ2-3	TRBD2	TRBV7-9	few	TGTGCCAGCAGCCTCCGTAGCGGGGTCGGCACAGATACGCAGTATTTT	CASSLRSGVGTDTQYF
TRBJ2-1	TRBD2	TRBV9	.	TGTGCCAGCAGCGTAAGGAGTGCTAGCGGGAGCTCCTACAATGAGCAGTTCTTC	CASSVRSASGSSYNEQFF